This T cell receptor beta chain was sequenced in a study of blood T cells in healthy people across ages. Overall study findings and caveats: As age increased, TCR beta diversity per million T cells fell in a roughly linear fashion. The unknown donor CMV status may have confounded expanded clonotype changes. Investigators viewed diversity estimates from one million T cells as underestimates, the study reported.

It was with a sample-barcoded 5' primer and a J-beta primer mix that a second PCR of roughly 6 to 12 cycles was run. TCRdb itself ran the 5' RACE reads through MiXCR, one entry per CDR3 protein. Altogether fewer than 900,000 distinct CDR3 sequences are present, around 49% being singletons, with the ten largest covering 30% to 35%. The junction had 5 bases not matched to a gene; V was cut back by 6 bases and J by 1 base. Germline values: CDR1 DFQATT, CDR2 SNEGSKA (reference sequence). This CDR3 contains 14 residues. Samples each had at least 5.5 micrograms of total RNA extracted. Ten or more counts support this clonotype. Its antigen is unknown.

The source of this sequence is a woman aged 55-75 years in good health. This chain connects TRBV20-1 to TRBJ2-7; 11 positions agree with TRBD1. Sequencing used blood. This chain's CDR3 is CSAPDRGRSYEQYF. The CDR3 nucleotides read TGCAGTGCCCCGGACAGGGGGCGATCCTACGAGCAGTACTTC.